The T cell receptor (beta chain) under discussion was sequenced for a study of blood T cell repertoires in COVID-19. Across the study: Sources were T cells, B-cell-depleted T cells, or PBMCs; the material itself was cDNA or gDNA.

In germline, CDR1 is SGHTA, CDR2 FQGTGA. Trimming left V 5 bases short and J 4 bases short, with 12 bases between. The CDR3 consists of 14 residues. As handled by the study authors: Estimation of nucleated cell counts was performed using reference gene primer amplification. TCRdb's copy holds only in-frame clones and misses some; the assay was immunoSEQ multiplex PCR. V and J calls and clone size are given by that table; D and trimming were obtained from the DNA. Among roughly 110,000 clones listed, roughly nine tenths were seen once. The rearrangement joins TRBV7-3 to TRBJ2-1, with a weak D call TRBD2 (5 bases). The specimen sequenced was peripheral blood. The clonotype comes from a man aged 40-50 years with active or convalescent COVID-19. CDR3 amino acids: CASSRTGLYNEQFF. The DNA of the CDR3 is TGTGCCAGCAGCCGAACCGGACTGTACAATGAGCAGTTCTTC.